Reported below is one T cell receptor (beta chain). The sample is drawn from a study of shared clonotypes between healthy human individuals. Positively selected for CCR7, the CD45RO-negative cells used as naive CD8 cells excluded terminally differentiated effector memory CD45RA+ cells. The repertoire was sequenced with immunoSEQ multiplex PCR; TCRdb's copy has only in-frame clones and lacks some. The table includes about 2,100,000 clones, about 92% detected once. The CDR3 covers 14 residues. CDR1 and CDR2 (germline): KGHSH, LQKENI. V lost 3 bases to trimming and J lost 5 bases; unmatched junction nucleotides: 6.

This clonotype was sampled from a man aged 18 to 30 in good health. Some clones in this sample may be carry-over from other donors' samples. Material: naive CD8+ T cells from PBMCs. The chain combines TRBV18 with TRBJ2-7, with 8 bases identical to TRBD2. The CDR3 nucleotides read TGTGCCAGCTCACCCGAGCGGGGGCCTCACGAGCAGTACTTC. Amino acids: CASSPERGPHEQYF.